This TCR beta chain emerged from a study of T cells in Graves' hyperthyroidism and ophthalmopathy. Concerning this clonotype itself: What it binds is not known. One base away lies a much larger clone, so this may be a sequencing read error.

Notes on the study in general: Model output signaled ophthalmopathy a median approximately 6.2 months ahead of onset.

Authors of the study amplified TCR beta CDR3 regions from RNA transcripts. With the HTBI primer set, the TCR CDR3 went through a first round of RT-PCR. TCRdb itself ran the multiplex PCR reads through MiXCR, one entry per CDR3 protein. The sample comprises 500,000 or so distinct CDR3 sequences, roughly a sixth of which are singletons, and about 31% rests with the top ten. The J segment lost 5 bases and the V segment lost 7 bases, leaving 13 bases of the junction unmatched. CDR3 length: 14 residues. CDR1 and CDR2 (germline): SQVTM, ANQGSEA. The chain recombines TRBV29-1 with TRBJ2-5, with TRBD1 identical over 7 bases. Sequenced input: blood. This clonotype was obtained from a young woman with Graves' ophthalmopathy. CDR3 sequence (DNA): TGCAGCGCTCACTCCGGGACAGAAGGCGAGACCCAGTACTTC. Translation: CSAHSGTEGETQYF.